This is a list of T cell receptor beta chains from one sample in a study of neurological immune-mediated disorders. TCRdb independently ran MiXCR on the 5' RACE reads; one entry per CDR3 protein. This sample has tens of thousands of distinct CDR3 sequences; 25% occur once, and the top ten carry roughly 25%. Material for sequencing was PBMCs. The receptors originated from an older woman in good health. Both conserved end residues are part of each CDR3. The D gene is left open where the match is weak. Size is stated for part of the rows, as once, few or many counts, or as a class when the clone is expanded.

TRBJ1-6 TRBV12-3/TRBV12-4 many NA CATAQGSYNSPLHF TGTGCCACCGCGCAGGGGTCCTATAATTCACCCCTCCACTTT
TRBJ1-2 TRBV5-1 many NA CASSGPSGAGYTF TGCGCCAGCAGCGGCCCCAGTGGGGCTGGCTACACCTTC
TRBJ1-2 TRBV15 NA TRBD1 CATSSVGGGEDGYTF TGTGCCACCAGCAGCGTAGGAGGGGGCGAAGATGGCTACACCTTC
TRBJ2-5 TRBV29-1 many TRBD1 CSTSPRQGAGETQYF TGCAGCACTAGCCCAAGACAGGGGGCAGGGGAGACCCAGTACTTC
TRBJ2-1 TRBV5-1 NA NA CASSVSEGYEQFF TGCGCCAGCAGCGTTTCGGAGGGCTATGAGCAGTTCTTC
TRBJ2-3 TRBV5-1 many NA CASSLVRGDTQYF TGCGCCAGCAGCTTGGTCCGTGGCGATACGCAGTATTTT
TRBJ2-3 TRBV24-1 NA TRBD2 CATSAPGLAGAEDTQYF TGTGCCACCAGTGCTCCGGGACTAGCGGGGGCGGAGGATACGCAGTATTTT
TRBJ1-2 TRBV18 NA NA CASSPPSTNNYGYTF TGTGCCAGCTCACCACCGTCGACCAACAACTATGGCTACACCTTC
TRBJ2-1 TRBV12-3/TRBV12-4 NA TRBD2 CASSRTSGGYNEQFF TGTGCCAGCAGTCGGACTAGCGGGGGGTACAATGAGCAGTTCTTC
TRBJ2-1 TRBV6-2/TRBV6-3 many TRBD1 CATWGDRGSYNEQFF TGTGCCACCTGGGGAGACAGGGGATCCTACAATGAGCAGTTCTTC
TRBJ2-7 TRBV7-6 NA NA CASSLGLSGLNYEQYF TGTGCCAGCAGCTTAGGACTTTCTGGGCTGAACTACGAGCAGTACTTC
TRBJ2-7 TRBV9 NA NA CDSRVAVRGYEQYF TGTGACAGCAGAGTAGCTGTCAGGGGCTACGAGCAGTACTTC
TRBJ2-5 TRBV9 NA TRBD2 CASSGGLAYQETQYF TGTGCCAGCAGCGGCGGACTAGCGTACCAAGAGACCCAGTACTTC
TRBJ2-7 TRBV12-3/TRBV12-4 NA NA CASRPSRGHEQYF TGTGCCAGCCGCCCGTCGCGCGGCCACGAGCAGTACTTC
TRBJ2-7 TRBV5-5 many NA CASSLTLPRYEQYF TGTGCCAGCAGCTTGACCCTCCCCCGGTACGAGCAGTACTTC
TRBJ2-3 TRBV10-3 many NA CAISDARLTTDTQYF TGTGCCATCAGTGACGCTAGACTCACCACAGATACGCAGTATTTT
TRBJ2-7 TRBV5-1 many TRBD2 CASSLVPTSGRMGEQYF TGCGCCAGCAGCTTGGTCCCGACTAGCGGGAGAATGGGCGAGCAGTACTTC
TRBJ2-7 TRBV28 many TRBD2 CASSLSTSGRVGQYF TGTGCCAGCAGTTTATCGACTAGCGGGAGGGTAGGGCAGTACTTC
TRBJ2-3 TRBV20-1 many TRBD1 CSALRRTGEADTQYF TGCAGTGCCCTGAGAAGGACAGGGGAAGCAGATACGCAGTATTTT
TRBJ2-2 TRBV6-2/TRBV6-3 NA TRBD1 CASQQGNRDTGELFF TGTGCCAGTCAACAGGGGAACAGGGACACCGGGGAGCTGTTTTTT
TRBJ2-7 TRBV29-1 many NA CSFVTETYEQYF TGCAGCTTCGTGACGGAAACCTACGAGCAGTACTTC
TRBJ2-1 TRBV18 NA NA CASSPGQFTYNEQFF TGTGCCAGCTCACCAGGACAGTTTACCTACAATGAGCAGTTCTTC
TRBJ1-1 TRBV5-1 many NA CASSLGQIRTEAFF TGCGCCAGCAGCTTGGGGCAAATAAGGACTGAAGCTTTCTTT
TRBJ2-1 TRBV7-2 many TRBD2 CASSPGGSSYNEQFF TGTGCCAGCAGCCCGGGAGGGAGCTCCTACAATGAGCAGTTCTTC
TRBJ1-4 TRBV7-2 many NA CASSLVQTTNEKLFF TGTGCCAGCAGCTTAGTACAAACAACTAATGAAAAACTGTTTTTT
TRBJ1-1 TRBV20-1 many TRBD1 CSALPFGTGNTEAFF TGCAGTGCCCTTCCATTTGGGACAGGGAACACTGAAGCTTTCTTT
TRBJ2-7 TRBV28 many NA CASNARDSTPLYEQYF TGTGCCAGCAACGCCAGGGACTCTACGCCTCTTTACGAGCAGTACTTC
TRBJ2-2 TRBV12-3/TRBV12-4 NA TRBD2 CASSFRGGANTGELFF TGTGCCAGCAGTTTCCGCGGGGGGGCTAACACCGGGGAGCTGTTTTTT
TRBJ1-5 TRBV27 many NA CASNPGRSSGSNQPQHF TGTGCCAGCAATCCTGGAAGGTCGTCCGGGAGCAATCAGCCCCAGCATTTT
TRBJ2-7 TRBV25-1 NA TRBD2 CATQWGGYDEHYF TGTGCCACCCAGTGGGGAGGGTACGACGAGCACTACTTC
TRBJ2-3 TRBV27 few NA CASRLQHSTDTQYF TGTGCCAGCAGATTACAGCACAGCACAGATACGCAGTATTTT
TRBJ2-2 TRBV7-2 many NA CASLLRRNTGELFF TGTGCCAGCCTACTGCGGAGGAACACCGGGGAGCTGTTTTTT
TRBJ1-1 TRBV5-1 NA TRBD1 CASSRRDRGRRDTEAFF TGCGCCAGCAGCCGCCGGGACAGGGGGCGCAGGGACACTGAAGCTTTCTTT
TRBJ2-1 TRBV5-1 few NA CASSLDWGGSYNEQFF TGCGCCAGCAGCTTGGATTGGGGTGGCTCCTACAATGAGCAGTTCTTC
TRBJ2-4 TRBV7-2 many TRBD2 CASSLRLAGGLRNIQYF TGTGCCAGCAGCTTAAGACTAGCGGGAGGGCTTAGGAACATTCAGTACTTC
TRBJ2-2 TRBV5-1 many TRBD2 CASSVIPGTTNTGELFF TGCGCCAGCAGTGTCATTCCCGGGACTACGAACACCGGGGAGCTGTTTTTT
TRBJ1-2 TRBV5-1 few NA CASSPKGGDYGYTF TGCGCCAGCAGCCCCAAAGGGGGGGACTATGGCTACACCTTC
TRBJ2-3 TRBV5-1 many TRBD1 CASSLTGVADTQYF TGCGCCAGCAGCTTGACAGGGGTGGCAGATACGCAGTATTTT
TRBJ2-3 TRBV12-3/TRBV12-4 NA NA CASSLNGGRTDTQYF TGTGCCAGCAGTTTAAATGGCGGACGCACAGATACGCAGTATTTT